This T cell receptor beta chain was observed in a study of T-cell memory formation after mild COVID-19. Per germline, CDR1 SGHVS and CDR2 FQNEAQ. V was trimmed by 4 bases and J by 5 bases, leaving 8 bases between them. The CDR3 loop spans 12 amino acids. TCRdb re-analysed the 5' RACE reads in MiXCR, keeping a single row per CDR3 protein. The sample includes 400,000 to 450,000 distinct CDR3 sequences, roughly 18% of them seen just once. The specimen sequenced was PBMCs or a T cell subset sorted from them (not recorded which). The chain joins TRBV7-8 to TRBJ1-2; D is unresolved. The origin of this receptor is a man between 18 and 35 years old who had mild COVID-19 (a few samples of this study predate the infection). Cell type and time point are not known. DNA for the CDR3: TGTGCCAGCAGCTACCCAGCGTATGGCTACACCTTC. Residues: CASSYPAYGYTF.